This T cell receptor beta chain is drawn from a study of Graves' ophthalmopathy and Graves' hyperthyroidism. Whole-study results and caveats: Among expanded thyroid clonotypes above 0.001 frequency, most also occurred in blood. The model predicted progression of ophthalmopathy with a sensitivity of just over 70%, and its specificity was 72% to 80%.

This clonotype was found many times. As yet, its antigen is unknown. The TCR beta CDR3 regions underwent amplification from RNA transcripts. Second-round multiplex PCR followed a first-round RT-PCR using HTBI primers. TCRdb passed the multiplex PCR reads through MiXCR, listing each CDR3 protein once. This sample carries 300,000 to 400,000 distinct CDR3 sequences, roughly 17% of them seen once, and the ten largest clones take more than 9%. PBMCs came from 10 ml of fresh peripheral blood. Per germline, CDR1 SGHVS and CDR2 FQNEAQ. J gave up 9 bases and V 5 bases, and 5 bases lay outside the gene matches. The CDR3 length is 15 residues.

The chain couples TRBV7-8 to TRBJ1-6; the match to TRBD1 covers 12 bases. The sample taken for sequencing was peripheral blood. This clonotype originated in an adult man with Graves' ophthalmopathy. The CDR3 sequence is CASSDGTGGLSPLHF. CDR3 bases: TGTGCCAGCAGCGATGGGACAGGGGGCCTTTCACCCCTCCACTTT.